This T cell receptor beta chain is from a study of OX40 agonist ivuxolimab in advanced cancers. The length of the CDR3 is 16 residues. Germline CDR1 and CDR2: SEHNR and FQNEAQ (reference sequence). V gave up 5 bases and J gave up 5 bases, with 20 bases separating them. TCRdb's table, derived via immunoSEQ multiplex PCR, lists solely in-frame clones and lacks some. The sample holds 50,000 to 65,000 clones; approximately 84% are singletons and the top ten take about 2.5%. The TCR originated in an adult with an advanced solid tumor such as melanoma, head and neck, liver or kidney cancer. The source material was CD4+ or CD8+ T cells sorted from blood, sampled in a trial of the OX40 agonist ivuxolimab. The chain has TRBV7-9 and TRBJ2-3; weak D call: TRBD2 (6 bases). This CDR3 reads CASSPTRAGSRDTQYF. The CDR3 DNA reads TGTGCCAGCAGCCCCACCCGTGCGGGGTCCCGAGATACGCAGTATTTT. The complete variable domain, with remaining parts taken from reference TRBV7-9 and TRBJ2-3, reads DTGVSQNPRHKITKRGQNVTFRCDPISEHNRLYWYRQTLGQGPEFLTYFQNEAQLEKSRLLSDRFSAERPKGSFSTLEIQRTEQGDSAMYLCASSPTRAGSRDTQYFGPGTRLTVL.